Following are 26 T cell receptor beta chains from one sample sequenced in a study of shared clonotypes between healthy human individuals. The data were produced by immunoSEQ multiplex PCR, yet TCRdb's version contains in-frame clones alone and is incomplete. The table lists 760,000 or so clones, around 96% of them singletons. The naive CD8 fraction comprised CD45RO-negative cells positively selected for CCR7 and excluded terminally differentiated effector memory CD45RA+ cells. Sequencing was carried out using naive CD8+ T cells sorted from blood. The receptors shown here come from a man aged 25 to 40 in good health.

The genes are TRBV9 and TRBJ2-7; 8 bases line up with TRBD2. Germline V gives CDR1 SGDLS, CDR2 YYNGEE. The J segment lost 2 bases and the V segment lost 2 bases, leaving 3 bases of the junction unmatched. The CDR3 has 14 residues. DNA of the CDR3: TGTGCCAGCAGCGTTTCGGGAGGGACCTACGAGCAGTACTTC. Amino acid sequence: CASSVSGGTYEQYF.

CDR3 bases: TGTGCCAGCAGCCGCGGGAGCGCGAACACCGGGGAGCTGTTTTTT. Protein product: CASSRGSANTGELFF. The chain couples TRBV14 to TRBJ2-2; 7 bases align to TRBD2. V lost 4 bases and J lost 0; bases outside the gene matches: 2. Germline V gene lookup returns CDR1 SGHDN and CDR2 FVKESK. This CDR3 spans 15 amino acids.

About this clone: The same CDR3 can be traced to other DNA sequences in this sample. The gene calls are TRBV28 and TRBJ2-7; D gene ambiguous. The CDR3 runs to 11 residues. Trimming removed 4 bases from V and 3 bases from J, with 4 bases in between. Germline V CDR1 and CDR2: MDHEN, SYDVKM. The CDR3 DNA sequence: TGTGCCAGCAGTTCAAACTACGAGCAGTACTTC. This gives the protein CASSSNYEQYF.

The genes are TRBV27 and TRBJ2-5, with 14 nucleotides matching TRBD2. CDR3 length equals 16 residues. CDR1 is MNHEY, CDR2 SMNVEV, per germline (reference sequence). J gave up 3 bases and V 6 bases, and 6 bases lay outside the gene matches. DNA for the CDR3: TGTGCCAGCAGGAGGACGGGACTAGCGGGAGAAGAGACCCAGTACTTC. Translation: CASRRTGLAGEETQYF.

The DNA of the CDR3 is TGTGCCAGCAGCTTCTTTGATAGGTACGAGCAGTACTTC. This sequence encodes CASSFFDRYEQYF. The V call is TRBV11-2, the J call TRBJ2-7; D gene unclear. This CDR3 is 13 amino acids long. Between the trimmed V and J ends, which lost 3 bases and 4 bases, there was a span of 10 bases. The germline V gene has CDR1 SGHAT and CDR2 FQNNGV.

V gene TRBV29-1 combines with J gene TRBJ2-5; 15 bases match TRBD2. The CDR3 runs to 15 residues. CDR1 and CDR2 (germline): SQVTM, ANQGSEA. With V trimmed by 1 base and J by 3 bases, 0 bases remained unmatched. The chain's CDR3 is CSVEGTSGREETQYF. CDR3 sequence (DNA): TGCAGCGTTGAAGGGACTAGCGGGAGGGAAGAGACCCAGTACTTC.

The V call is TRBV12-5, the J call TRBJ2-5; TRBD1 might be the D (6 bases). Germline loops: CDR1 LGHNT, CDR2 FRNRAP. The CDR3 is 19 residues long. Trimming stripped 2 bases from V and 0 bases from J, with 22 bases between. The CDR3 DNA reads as TGTGCTAGTGGTTTGAGCGAATTGGGGGCAGACCTCGACCAAGAGACCCAGTACTTC. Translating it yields CASGLSELGADLDQETQYF.

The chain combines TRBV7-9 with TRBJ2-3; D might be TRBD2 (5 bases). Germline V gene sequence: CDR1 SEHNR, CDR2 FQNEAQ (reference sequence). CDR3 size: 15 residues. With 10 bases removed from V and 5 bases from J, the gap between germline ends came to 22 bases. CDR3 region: CAIPSLQGRGDTQYF. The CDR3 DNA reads TGTGCCATCCCGTCGCTGCAAGGGAGAGGAGATACGCAGTATTTT.

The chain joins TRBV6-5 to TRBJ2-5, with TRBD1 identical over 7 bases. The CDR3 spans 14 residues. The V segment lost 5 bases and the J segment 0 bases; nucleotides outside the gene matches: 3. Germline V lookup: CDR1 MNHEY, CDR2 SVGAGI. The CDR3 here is CASSEGQYQETQYF. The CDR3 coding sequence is TGTGCCAGCAGTGAGGGACAGTACCAAGAGACCCAGTACTTC.

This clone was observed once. CDR3: CASSLGGNYEQYF. CDR3 DNA: TGTGCCAGCAGCTTGGGCGGGAACTACGAGCAGTACTTC. The chain employs TRBV11-3 and TRBJ2-7, with D maybe TRBD2 (6 bases). The V gene lost 3 bases and the J gene lost 3 bases, with 9 bases spanning the gap. Per the germline V gene, CDR1 is SGHNT and CDR2 is YENEEA. CDR3 length: 13 residues.

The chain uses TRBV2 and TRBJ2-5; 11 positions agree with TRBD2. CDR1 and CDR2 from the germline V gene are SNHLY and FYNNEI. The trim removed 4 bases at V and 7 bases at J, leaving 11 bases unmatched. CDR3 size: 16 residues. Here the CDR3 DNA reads TGTGCCAGCAGTGGAGGACTAGCGGGTGGCTTTCGGACCCAGTACTTC. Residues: CASSGGLAGGFRTQYF. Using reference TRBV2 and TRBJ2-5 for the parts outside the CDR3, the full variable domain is EPEVTQTPSHQVTQMGQEVILRCVPISNHLYFYWYRQILGQKVEFLVSFYNNEISEKSEIFDDQFSVERPDGSNFTLKIRSTKLEDSAMYFCASSGGLAGGFRTQYFGPGTRLLVL.

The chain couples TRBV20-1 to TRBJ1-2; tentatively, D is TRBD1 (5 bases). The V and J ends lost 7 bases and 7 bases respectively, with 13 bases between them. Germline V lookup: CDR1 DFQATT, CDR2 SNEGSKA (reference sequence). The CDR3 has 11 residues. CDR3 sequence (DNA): TGCAGTGGTAGGGGCGTAGTTGGCTACACCTTC. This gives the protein CSGRGVVGYTF.

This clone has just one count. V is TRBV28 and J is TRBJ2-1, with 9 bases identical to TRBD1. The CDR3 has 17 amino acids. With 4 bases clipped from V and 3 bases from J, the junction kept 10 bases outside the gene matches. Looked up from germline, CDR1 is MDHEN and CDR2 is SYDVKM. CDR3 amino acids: CASSSRTGVWVYNEQFF. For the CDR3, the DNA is TGTGCCAGCAGTTCACGGACAGGGGTATGGGTCTACAATGAGCAGTTCTTC.

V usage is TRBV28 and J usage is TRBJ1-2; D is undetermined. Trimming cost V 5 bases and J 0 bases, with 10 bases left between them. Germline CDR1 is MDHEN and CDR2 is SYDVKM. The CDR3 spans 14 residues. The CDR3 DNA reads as TGTGCCAGCAGTCTAAGCGGGGCTAACTATGGCTACACCTTC. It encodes CASSLSGANYGYTF.

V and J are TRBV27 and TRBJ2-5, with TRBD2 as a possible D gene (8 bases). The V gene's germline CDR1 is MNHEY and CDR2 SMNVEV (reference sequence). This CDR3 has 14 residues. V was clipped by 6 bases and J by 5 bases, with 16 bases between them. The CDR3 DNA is TGTGCCAGCAGCTCGGGACTAGGGGGCGAGACCCAGTACTTC. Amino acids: CASSSGLGGETQYF.

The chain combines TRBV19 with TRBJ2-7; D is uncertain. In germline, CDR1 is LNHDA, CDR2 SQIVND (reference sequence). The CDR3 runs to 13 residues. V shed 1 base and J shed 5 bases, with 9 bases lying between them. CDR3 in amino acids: CASSIGFRDEQYF. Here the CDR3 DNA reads TGTGCCAGTAGTATAGGCTTTAGGGACGAGCAGTACTTC. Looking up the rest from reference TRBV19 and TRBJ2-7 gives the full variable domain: DGGITQSPKYLFRKEGQNVTLSCEQNLNHDAMYWYRQDPGQGLRLIYYSQIVNDFQKGDIAEGYSVSREKKESFPLTVTSAQKNPTAFYLCASSIGFRDEQYFGPGTRLTVT.

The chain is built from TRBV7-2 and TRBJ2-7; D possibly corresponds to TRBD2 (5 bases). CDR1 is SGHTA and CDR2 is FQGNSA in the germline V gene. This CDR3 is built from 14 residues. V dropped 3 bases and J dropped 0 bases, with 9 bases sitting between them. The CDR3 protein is CASSFVGASYEQYF. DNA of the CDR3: TGTGCCAGCAGCTTCGTGGGAGCCTCCTACGAGCAGTACTTC.

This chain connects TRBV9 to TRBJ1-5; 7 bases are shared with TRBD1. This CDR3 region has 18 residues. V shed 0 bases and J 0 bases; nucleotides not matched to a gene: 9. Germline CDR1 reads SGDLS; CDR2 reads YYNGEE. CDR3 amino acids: CASSVVSPGGYSNQPQHF. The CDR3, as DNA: TGTGCCAGCAGCGTAGTATCCCCAGGGGGTTATAGCAATCAGCCCCAGCATTTT.

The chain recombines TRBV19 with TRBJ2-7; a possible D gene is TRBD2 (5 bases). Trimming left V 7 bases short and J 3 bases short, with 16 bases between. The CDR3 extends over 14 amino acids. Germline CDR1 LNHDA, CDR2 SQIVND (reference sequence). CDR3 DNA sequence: TGTGCCAGTAAACCTAGTCTACGGGACTACGAGCAGTACTTC. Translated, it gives CASKPSLRDYEQYF.

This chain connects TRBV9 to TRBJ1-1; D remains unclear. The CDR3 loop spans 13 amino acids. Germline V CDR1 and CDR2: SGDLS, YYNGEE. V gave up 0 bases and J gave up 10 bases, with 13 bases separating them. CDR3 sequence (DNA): TGTGCCAGCAGCGTAGTTACGTCATCTGGAGCTTTCTTT. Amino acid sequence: CASSVVTSSGAFF. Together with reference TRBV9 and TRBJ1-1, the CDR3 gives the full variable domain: DSGVTQTPKHLITATGQRVTLRCSPRSGDLSVYWYQQSLDQGLQFLIQYYNGEERAKGNILERFSAQQFPDLHSELNLSSLELGDSALYFCASSVVTSSGAFFGQGTRLTVV.

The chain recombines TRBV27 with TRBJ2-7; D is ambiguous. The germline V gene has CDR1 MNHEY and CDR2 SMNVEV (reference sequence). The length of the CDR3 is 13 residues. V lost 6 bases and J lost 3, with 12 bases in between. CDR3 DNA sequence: TGTGCCAGCAGCACCTCTCCCCTCTACGAGCAGTACTTC. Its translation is CASSTSPLYEQYF.

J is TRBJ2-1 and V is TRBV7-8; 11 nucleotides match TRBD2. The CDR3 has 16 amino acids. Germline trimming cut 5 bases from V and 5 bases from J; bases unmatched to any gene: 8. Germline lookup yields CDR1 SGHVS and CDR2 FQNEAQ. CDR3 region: CASSSVGTSGHNEQFF. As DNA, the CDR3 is TGTGCCAGCAGCAGCGTTGGGACTAGCGGACACAATGAGCAGTTCTTC.

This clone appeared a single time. The DNA for the CDR3 is TGCGCCAGCAGCCAAAGTCGGGACGGGGACTATGGCTACACCTTC. Amino acid sequence: CASSQSRDGDYGYTF. The V gene is TRBV4-3, the J gene TRBJ1-2, with a possible D match to TRBD1 (5 bases). This CDR3 spans 15 amino acids. V dropped 2 bases and J dropped 3 bases, with 13 bases sitting between them. Germline V gene sequence: CDR1 LGHNA, CDR2 YSLEER.

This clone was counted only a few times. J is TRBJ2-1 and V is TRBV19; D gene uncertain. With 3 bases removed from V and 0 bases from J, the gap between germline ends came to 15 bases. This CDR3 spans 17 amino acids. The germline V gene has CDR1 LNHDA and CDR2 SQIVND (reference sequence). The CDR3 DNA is TGTGCCAGTAGTATGGGCGGTGCCCAGAGCTCCTACAATGAGCAGTTCTTC. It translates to CASSMGGAQSSYNEQFF. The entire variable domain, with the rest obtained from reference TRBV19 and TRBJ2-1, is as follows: DGGITQSPKYLFRKEGQNVTLSCEQNLNHDAMYWYRQDPGQGLRLIYYSQIVNDFQKGDIAEGYSVSREKKESFPLTVTSAQKNPTAFYLCASSMGGAQSSYNEQFFGPGTRLTVL.

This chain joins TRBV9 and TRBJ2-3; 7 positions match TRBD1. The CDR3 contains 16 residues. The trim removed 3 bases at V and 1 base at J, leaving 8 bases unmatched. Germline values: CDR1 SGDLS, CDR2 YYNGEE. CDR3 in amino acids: CASSDYRGMGTDTQYF. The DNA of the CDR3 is TGTGCCAGCAGCGACTACAGGGGAATGGGCACAGATACGCAGTATTTT.

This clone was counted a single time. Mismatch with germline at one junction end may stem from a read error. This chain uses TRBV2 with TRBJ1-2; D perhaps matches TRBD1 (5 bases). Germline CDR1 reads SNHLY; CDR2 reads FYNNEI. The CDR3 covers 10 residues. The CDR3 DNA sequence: TGTGCCAGCAGTGAATTTTGGGACGCCTTC. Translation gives CASSEFWDAF. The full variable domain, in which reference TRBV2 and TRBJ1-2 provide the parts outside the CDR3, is EPEVTQTPSHQVTQMGQEVILRCVPISNHLYFYWYRQILGQKVEFLVSFYNNEISEKSEIFDDQFSVERPDGSNFTLKIRSTKLEDSAMYFCASSEFWDAFGSGTRLTVV.